These T cell receptor beta chains were read from a single sample in a study of Graves' ophthalmopathy and Graves' hyperthyroidism. TCRdb itself ran the multiplex PCR reads through MiXCR, one entry per CDR3 protein. The sample contains about 660,000 distinct CDR3 sequences, just over 40% of which appear only once. Source material: peripheral blood. Receptors originate from an adult man with Graves' ophthalmopathy. The CDR3 runs from the conserved cysteine through the conserved F or W. Fields, in order: D gene, clone size, V gene, J gene, CDR3 protein, CDR3 DNA. A D gene is named only where the DNA matches it firmly. Size values are once, few and many counts, or a class for expanded clones, and some rows have none.

d_call: NA
clone_size: many
v_call: TRBV2
j_call: TRBJ1-1
cdr3_aa: CASSEAGLNTEAFF
cdr3_nt: TGCGCCAGCAGTGAGGCCGGCCTGAACACTGAAGCTTTCTTT

d_call: NA
clone_size: NA
v_call: TRBV2
j_call: TRBJ1-6
cdr3_aa: CASSEMRAPLHF
cdr3_nt: TGTGCCAGCAGTGAAATGAGGGCACCCCTCCACTTT

d_call: NA
clone_size: NA
v_call: TRBV2
j_call: TRBJ1-1
cdr3_aa: CASRVADFEAFF
cdr3_nt: TGTGCCAGCAGGGTTGCGGATTTTGAAGCTTTCTTT

d_call: TRBD1
clone_size: many
v_call: TRBV7-9
j_call: TRBJ2-7
cdr3_aa: CASSWVHPGTGEYEQYF
cdr3_nt: TGTGCCAGCAGCTGGGTACACCCCGGGACAGGGGAGTACGAGCAGTACTTC

d_call: NA
clone_size: many
v_call: TRBV9
j_call: TRBJ2-5
cdr3_aa: CASSVEGGLGETQYF
cdr3_nt: TGTGCCAGCAGCGTAGAGGGGGGGCTAGGGGAGACCCAGTACTTC

d_call: NA
clone_size: few
v_call: TRBV11-2
j_call: TRBJ1-2
cdr3_aa: CASSKLRRDSSSYGYTF
cdr3_nt: TGTGCCAGCAGCAAACTTCGCCGGGACTCAAGCTCTTATGGCTACACCTTC

d_call: NA
clone_size: NA
v_call: TRBV19
j_call: TRBJ1-1
cdr3_aa: CASRLRGNTEAFF
cdr3_nt: TGTGCCAGTAGACTCAGGGGGAACACTGAAGCTTTCTTT

d_call: NA
clone_size: NA
v_call: TRBV19
j_call: TRBJ1-3
cdr3_aa: CASSIAGGETIYF
cdr3_nt: TGTGCCAGTAGTATAGCGGGAGGAGAGACCATATATTTT

d_call: NA
clone_size: NA
v_call: TRBV9
j_call: TRBJ2-7
cdr3_aa: CASSVGGGTRSFYEQYF
cdr3_nt: TGTGCCAGCAGCGTAGGTGGAGGCACCCGGTCATTCTACGAGCAGTACTTC

d_call: NA
clone_size: NA
v_call: TRBV5-6
j_call: TRBJ2-5
cdr3_aa: CASTPGGVQTQYF
cdr3_nt: TGTGCCAGCACCCCTGGAGGGGTGCAGACCCAGTACTTC

d_call: NA
clone_size: many
v_call: TRBV7-2
j_call: TRBJ1-3
cdr3_aa: CASSLILVDTIYF
cdr3_nt: TGTGCCAGCAGCTTGATTCTAGTGGACACCATATATTTT

d_call: NA
clone_size: many
v_call: TRBV2
j_call: TRBJ1-3
cdr3_aa: CASMPTVLGNTIYF
cdr3_nt: TGTGCCAGCATGCCGACTGTCTTGGGAAACACCATATATTTT

d_call: NA
clone_size: NA
v_call: TRBV20-1
j_call: TRBJ2-7
cdr3_aa: CSARSEPLTYEQYF
cdr3_nt: TGCAGTGCTAGAAGCGAACCCTTAACCTACGAGCAGTACTTC

d_call: NA
clone_size: NA
v_call: TRBV11-1
j_call: TRBJ1-2
cdr3_aa: CASSLALQDSPNYGYTF
cdr3_nt: TGTGCCAGCAGCTTAGCGCTCCAGGACAGCCCTAACTATGGCTACACCTTC

d_call: NA
clone_size: many
v_call: TRBV29-1
j_call: TRBJ1-1
cdr3_aa: CSVATRMNTEAFF
cdr3_nt: TGCAGCGTAGCCACCCGAATGAACACTGAAGCTTTCTTT

d_call: NA
clone_size: NA
v_call: TRBV10-3
j_call: TRBJ1-2
cdr3_aa: CAISREQANYGYTF
cdr3_nt: TGTGCCATCAGTAGAGAACAGGCCAACTATGGCTACACCTTC

d_call: NA
clone_size: NA
v_call: TRBV9
j_call: TRBJ2-2
cdr3_aa: CASSVDGGANTGELFF
cdr3_nt: TGTGCCAGCAGCGTAGACGGAGGAGCCAACACCGGGGAGCTGTTTTTT

d_call: NA
clone_size: NA
v_call: TRBV10-3
j_call: TRBJ2-3
cdr3_aa: CASSLGTPADTQYF
cdr3_nt: TGTGCCAGCAGTTTGGGGACTCCGGCAGATACGCAGTATTTT

d_call: NA
clone_size: NA
v_call: TRBV12-3/TRBV12-4
j_call: TRBJ1-1
cdr3_aa: CASSPSRDGTEAFF
cdr3_nt: TGTGCCAGCAGTCCAAGCAGGGATGGCACTGAAGCTTTCTTT

d_call: NA
clone_size: NA
v_call: TRBV29-1
j_call: TRBJ2-6
cdr3_aa: CSVSESGANVLTF
cdr3_nt: TGCAGCGTTAGTGAGTCGGGGGCCAACGTCCTGACTTTC

d_call: TRBD2
clone_size: many
v_call: TRBV7-9
j_call: TRBJ2-7
cdr3_aa: CASSEVAGGPSYEQYF
cdr3_nt: TGTGCCAGCAGTGAAGTAGCGGGAGGGCCGTCCTACGAGCAGTACTTC

d_call: NA
clone_size: NA
v_call: TRBV9
j_call: TRBJ1-3
cdr3_aa: CASSEDGSSGNTIYF
cdr3_nt: TGTGCCAGCAGCGAGGACGGAAGCTCTGGAAACACCATATATTTT

d_call: NA
clone_size: many
v_call: TRBV7-9
j_call: TRBJ1-4
cdr3_aa: CASSFSVQGPEKLFF
cdr3_nt: TGTGCCAGCAGCTTCTCAGTCCAGGGTCCCGAAAAACTGTTTTTT

d_call: TRBD2
clone_size: many
v_call: TRBV7-2
j_call: TRBJ2-7
cdr3_aa: CASSLLAGGRAYEQYF
cdr3_nt: TGTGCCAGCAGCTTACTAGCGGGGGGTAGGGCCTACGAGCAGTACTTC

d_call: TRBD2
clone_size: many
v_call: TRBV5-1
j_call: TRBJ2-7
cdr3_aa: CASSPRTSGGINEQYF
cdr3_nt: TGCGCCAGCAGCCCACGGACTAGCGGGGGGATAAACGAGCAGTACTTC

d_call: TRBD1
clone_size: NA
v_call: TRBV4-2
j_call: TRBJ1-2
cdr3_aa: CASSQEGGQGRGYTF
cdr3_nt: TGTGCCAGCAGCCAAGAGGGGGGACAGGGGAGAGGCTACACCTTC

d_call: TRBD2
clone_size: NA
v_call: TRBV5-1
j_call: TRBJ2-7
cdr3_aa: CASSLAVSGGTTSYEQNF
cdr3_nt: TGTGCCAGCAGCTTGGCCGTTAGCGGGGGGACTACCTCCTACGAGCAGAACTTC

d_call: TRBD1
clone_size: NA
v_call: TRBV12-3/TRBV12-4
j_call: TRBJ1-2
cdr3_aa: CASSFAGGHGYTF
cdr3_nt: TGTGCCAGCAGTTTTGCAGGGGGACATGGCTACACCTTC

d_call: NA
clone_size: NA
v_call: TRBV7-8
j_call: TRBJ2-7
cdr3_aa: CASSLSEDWVGEQYF
cdr3_nt: TGTGCCAGCAGCCTATCCGAGGACTGGGTGGGCGAGCAGTACTTC

d_call: NA
clone_size: NA
v_call: TRBV27
j_call: TRBJ1-1
cdr3_aa: CASIAENTEAFF
cdr3_nt: TGTGCCAGCATAGCAGAGAACACTGAAGCTTTCTTT